This T cell receptor beta chain was identified during a study of blood T cell repertoires in COVID-19. As for the study in general: PBMCs, B-cell-depleted T cells, or T cells were the source of the cDNA or gDNA that made up the material.

The assay was immunoSEQ multiplex PCR, and TCRdb's table has in-frame clones only and misses some. The sample yields approximately 440,000 clones, about 90% seen once. Trimming removed 10 bases at V and 7 bases at J, with 7 bases between. CDR1 MNHEY and CDR2 SVGAGI come from the germline V gene. CDR3 length: 10 amino acids. This receptor was identified in a woman between 18 and 29 years old who had recovered from COVID-19. The sample consisted of PBMCs or T cells enriched from blood (not recorded which). The V and J genes are TRBV6-5 and TRBJ2-2, with a possible D match to TRBD2 (5 bases). DNA for the CDR3: TGTGCCACCGGGGTCGGGGAGCTGTTTTTT. Amino acids: CATGVGELFF.